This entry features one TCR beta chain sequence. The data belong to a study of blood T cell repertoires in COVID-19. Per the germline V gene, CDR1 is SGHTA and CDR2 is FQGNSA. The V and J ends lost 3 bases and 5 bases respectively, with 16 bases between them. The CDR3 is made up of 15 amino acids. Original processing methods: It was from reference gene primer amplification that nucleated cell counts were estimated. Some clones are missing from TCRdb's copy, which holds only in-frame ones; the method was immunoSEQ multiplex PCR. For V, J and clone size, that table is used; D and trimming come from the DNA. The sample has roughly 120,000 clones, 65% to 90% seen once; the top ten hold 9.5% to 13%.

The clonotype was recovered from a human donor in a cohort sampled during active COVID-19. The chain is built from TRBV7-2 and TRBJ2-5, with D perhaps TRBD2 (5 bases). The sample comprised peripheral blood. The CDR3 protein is CASSLFGQEGETQYF. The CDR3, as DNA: TGTGCCAGCAGCTTGTTTGGCCAAGAGGGTGAGACCCAGTACTTC.